This T cell receptor (beta chain) was found in a study of T cell changes during pregnancy in multiple sclerosis. Sequencing used immunoSEQ multiplex PCR; TCRdb keeps in-frame clones, though not all of them. This sample has about 40,000 clones, with about 94% found just once. The length of the CDR3 is 13 residues. Germline CDR1 and CDR2: SGHRS and YFSETQ. V dropped 0 bases and J dropped 4 bases, with 7 bases sitting between them. The sequencing used CD4+ T cells from peripheral blood mononuclear cells, collected after pregnancy. This TCR derives from a female donor with multiple sclerosis, enrolled in a pregnancy study. The V and J genes are TRBV5-1 and TRBJ2-5; unclear D gene. The CDR3 is CASSLAGAETQYF. CDR3 in DNA: TGCGCCAGCAGCTTGGCTGGAGCAGAGACCCAGTACTTC.